This entry concerns a single TCR beta chain. Authors' data handling: Amplification from reference gene primers served as the basis for estimated nucleated cell counts. TCRdb's table, derived via immunoSEQ multiplex PCR, lists solely in-frame clones and lacks some. V and J calls and clone size are those listed in that table; D and trimming were worked out from the DNA. The sample records tens of thousands of clones, 85% to 90% being singletons. The data are from a study of blood T cell repertoires in COVID-19. Study at large: The origin of the acute and convalescent COVID-19 samples was the United States, Italy and Spain. T cells, B-cell-depleted T cells, or PBMCs provided the cDNA or gDNA that served as material.

Germline CDR1 and CDR2: SGHVS and FQNEAQ. There are 16 residues in the CDR3. After removal of 4 bases from V and 4 bases from J, the junction contained 7 bases not matched to a gene. The origin of this receptor is a man between 45 and 60 years old with active COVID-19. This chain uses TRBV7-8 with TRBJ1-3, with TRBD1 identical over 10 bases. Input material: peripheral blood. The CDR3 protein is CASSSTGGASGNTIYF. CDR3 in DNA: TGTGCCAGCAGCTCGACAGGGGGCGCGTCCGGAAACACCATATATTTT.